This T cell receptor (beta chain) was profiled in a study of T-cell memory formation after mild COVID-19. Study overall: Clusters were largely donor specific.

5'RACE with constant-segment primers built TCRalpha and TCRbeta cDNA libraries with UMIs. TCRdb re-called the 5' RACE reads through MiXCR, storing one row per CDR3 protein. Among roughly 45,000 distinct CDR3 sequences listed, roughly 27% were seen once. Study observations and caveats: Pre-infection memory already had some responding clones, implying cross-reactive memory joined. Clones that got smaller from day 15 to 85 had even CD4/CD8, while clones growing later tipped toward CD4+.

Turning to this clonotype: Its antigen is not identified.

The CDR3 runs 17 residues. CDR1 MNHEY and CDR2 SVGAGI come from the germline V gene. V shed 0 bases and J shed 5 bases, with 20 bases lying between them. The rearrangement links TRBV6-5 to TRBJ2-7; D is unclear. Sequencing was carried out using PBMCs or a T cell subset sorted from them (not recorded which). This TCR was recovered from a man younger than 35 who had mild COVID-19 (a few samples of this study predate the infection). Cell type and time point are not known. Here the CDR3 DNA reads TGTGCCAGCAGTTACTCGGTGAGGTGGTCCCTACCCAACGAGCAGTACTTC. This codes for CASSYSVRWSLPNEQYF.